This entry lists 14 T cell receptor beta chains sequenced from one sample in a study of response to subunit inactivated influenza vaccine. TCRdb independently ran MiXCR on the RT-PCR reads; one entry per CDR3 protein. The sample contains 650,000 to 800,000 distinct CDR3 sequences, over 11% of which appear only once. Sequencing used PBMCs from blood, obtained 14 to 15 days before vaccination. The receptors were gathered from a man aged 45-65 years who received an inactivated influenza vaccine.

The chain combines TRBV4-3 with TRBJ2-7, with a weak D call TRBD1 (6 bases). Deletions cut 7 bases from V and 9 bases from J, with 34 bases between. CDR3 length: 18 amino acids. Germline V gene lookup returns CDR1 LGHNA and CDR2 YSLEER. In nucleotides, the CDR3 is TGCGCCAGCACAATACTACCGCCCAGGGAACACCAGGGGAGCCGGCAGTACTTC. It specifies CASTILPPREHQGSRQYF.

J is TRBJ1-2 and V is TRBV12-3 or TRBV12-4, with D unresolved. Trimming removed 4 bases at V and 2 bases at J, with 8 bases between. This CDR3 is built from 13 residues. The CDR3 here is CASSSTPNYGYTF. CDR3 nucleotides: TGTGCCAGCAGTTCCACACCGAACTATGGCTACACCTTC.

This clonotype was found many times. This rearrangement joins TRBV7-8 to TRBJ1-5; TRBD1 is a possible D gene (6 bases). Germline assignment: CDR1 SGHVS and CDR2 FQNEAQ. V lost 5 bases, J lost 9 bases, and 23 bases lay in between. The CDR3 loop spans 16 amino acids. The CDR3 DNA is TGTGCCAGCAGCCCCCGCTCAGGAGGGGGTAGTCGGCCCCAGCATTTT. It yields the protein CASSPRSGGGSRPQHF.

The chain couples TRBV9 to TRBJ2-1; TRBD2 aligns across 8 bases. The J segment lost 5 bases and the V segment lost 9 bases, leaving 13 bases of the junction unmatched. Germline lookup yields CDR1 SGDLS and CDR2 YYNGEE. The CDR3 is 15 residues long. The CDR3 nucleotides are TGTGCCATCACGCGGACGGGAGGGAACCACAATGAGCAGTTCTTC. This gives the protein CAITRTGGNHNEQFF.

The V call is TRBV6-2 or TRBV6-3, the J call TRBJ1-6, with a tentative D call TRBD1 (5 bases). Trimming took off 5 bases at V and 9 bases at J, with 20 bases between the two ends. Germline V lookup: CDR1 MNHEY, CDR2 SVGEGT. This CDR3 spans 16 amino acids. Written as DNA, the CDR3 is TGTGCCAGCAGTACGGGACCTAAGGGCGGCGGTTCACCCCTCCACTTT. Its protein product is CASSTGPKGGGSPLHF.

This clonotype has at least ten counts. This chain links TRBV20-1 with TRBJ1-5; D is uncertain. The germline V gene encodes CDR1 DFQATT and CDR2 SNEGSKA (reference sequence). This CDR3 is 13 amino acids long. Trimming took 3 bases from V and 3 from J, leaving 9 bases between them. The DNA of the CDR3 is TGCAGTGCTAGTTTGGGATTCAATCAGCCCCAGCATTTT. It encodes CSASLGFNQPQHF.

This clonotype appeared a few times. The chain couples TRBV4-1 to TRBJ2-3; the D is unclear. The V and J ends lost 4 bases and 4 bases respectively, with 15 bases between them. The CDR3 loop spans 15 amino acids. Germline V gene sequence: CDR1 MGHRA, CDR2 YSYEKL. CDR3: CASSRIMPGADTQYF. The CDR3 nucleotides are TGCGCCAGCAGCCGGATAATGCCAGGTGCAGATACGCAGTATTTT.

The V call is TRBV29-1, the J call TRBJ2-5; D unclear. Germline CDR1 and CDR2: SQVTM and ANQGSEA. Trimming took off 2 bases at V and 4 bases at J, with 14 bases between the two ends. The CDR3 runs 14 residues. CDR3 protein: CSVERRTVGETQYF. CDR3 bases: TGCAGCGTTGAACGAAGGACGGTAGGAGAGACCCAGTACTTC.

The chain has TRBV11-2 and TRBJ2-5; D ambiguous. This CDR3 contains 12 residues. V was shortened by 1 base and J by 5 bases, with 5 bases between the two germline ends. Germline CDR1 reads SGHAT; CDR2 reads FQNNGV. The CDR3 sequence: CASSLVYETQYF. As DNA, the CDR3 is TGTGCCAGCAGCTTAGTCTATGAGACCCAGTACTTC.

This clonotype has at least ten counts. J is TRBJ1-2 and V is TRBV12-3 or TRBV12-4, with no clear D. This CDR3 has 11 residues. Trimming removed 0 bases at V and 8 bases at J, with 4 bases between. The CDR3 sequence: CASSLAGGYTF. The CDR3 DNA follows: TGTGCCAGCAGTTTAGCGGGGGGCTACACCTTC.

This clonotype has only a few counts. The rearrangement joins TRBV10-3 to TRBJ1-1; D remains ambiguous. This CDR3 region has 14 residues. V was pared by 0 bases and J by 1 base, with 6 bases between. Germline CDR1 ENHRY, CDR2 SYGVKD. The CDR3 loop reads CAISESGRNTEAFF. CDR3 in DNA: TGTGCCATCAGTGAGTCGGGTAGGAACACTGAAGCTTTCTTT.

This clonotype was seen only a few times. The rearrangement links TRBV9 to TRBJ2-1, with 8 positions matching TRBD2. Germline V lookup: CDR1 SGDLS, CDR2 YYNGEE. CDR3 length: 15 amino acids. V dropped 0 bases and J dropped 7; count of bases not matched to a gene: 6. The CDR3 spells CASSVGSGSRNEQFF. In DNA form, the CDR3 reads TGTGCCAGCAGCGTAGGAAGCGGGAGTCGGAATGAGCAGTTCTTC. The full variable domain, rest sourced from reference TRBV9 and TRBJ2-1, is DSGVTQTPKHLITATGQRVTLRCSPRSGDLSVYWYQQSLDQGLQFLIQYYNGEERAKGNILERFSAQQFPDLHSELNLSSLELGDSALYFCASSVGSGSRNEQFFGPGTRLTVL.

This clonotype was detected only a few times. The chain's CDR3 is CASKGLAGEYNEQFF. CDR3 in DNA: TGTGCCAGCAAGGGGCTAGCGGGAGAGTACAATGAGCAGTTCTTC. The chain combines TRBV7-6 with TRBJ2-1, with 10 bases aligning to TRBD2. From germline, CDR1 is SGHVS and CDR2 FNYEAQ. This CDR3 has 15 residues. The V and J ends lost 7 bases and 4 bases, in that order; junction bases with no gene match: 7.

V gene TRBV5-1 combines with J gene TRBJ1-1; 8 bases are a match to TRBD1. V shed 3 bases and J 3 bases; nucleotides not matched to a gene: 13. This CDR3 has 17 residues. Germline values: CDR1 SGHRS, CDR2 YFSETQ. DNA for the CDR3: TGCGCCAGCAGCTACGGGACAGGCCGCGGGGGTGACACTGAAGCTTTCTTT. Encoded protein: CASSYGTGRGGDTEAFF.